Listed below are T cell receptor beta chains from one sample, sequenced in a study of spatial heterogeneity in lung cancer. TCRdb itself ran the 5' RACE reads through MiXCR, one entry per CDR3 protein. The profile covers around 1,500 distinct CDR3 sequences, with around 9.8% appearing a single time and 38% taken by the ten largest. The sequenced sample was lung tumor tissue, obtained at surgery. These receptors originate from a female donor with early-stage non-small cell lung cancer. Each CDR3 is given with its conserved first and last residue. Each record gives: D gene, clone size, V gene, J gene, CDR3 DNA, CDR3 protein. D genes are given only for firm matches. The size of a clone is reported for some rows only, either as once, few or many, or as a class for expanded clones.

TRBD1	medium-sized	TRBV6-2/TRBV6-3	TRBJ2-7	TGTGCCGCCGGACTGAGAGGGGGCAGCTTC	CAAGLRGGSF
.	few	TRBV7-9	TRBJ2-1	TGTGCCACCTTATATTGGGACCGATACAATGAGCAGTTCTTC	CATLYWDRYNEQFF
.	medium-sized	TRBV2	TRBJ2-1	TGTGCCAGCAGGGGGATTCGCTCATTCAATGAGCAGTTCTTC	CASRGIRSFNEQFF
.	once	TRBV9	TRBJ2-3	TGTGCCAGCAGCGTAGCTAGTAGAGCGGATACGCAGTATTTT	CASSVASRADTQYF
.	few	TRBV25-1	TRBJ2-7	TGTGCCAGCAGTGAAGAGACAGGCGCATACGAGCAGTACTTC	CASSEETGAYEQYF
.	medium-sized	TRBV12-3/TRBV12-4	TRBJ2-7	TGTGCCAGCAGTTCAAGTCTCAACGAGCAGTACTTC	CASSSSLNEQYF
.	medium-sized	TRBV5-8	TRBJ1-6	TGTGCCAGCAGCTCGGCCCGGGGGTCACCCCTCCACTTT	CASSSARGSPLHF
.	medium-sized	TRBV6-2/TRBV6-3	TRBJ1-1	TGTGCCAGCAGTCCCCGCAGCTACACTGAAGCTTTCTTT	CASSPRSYTEAFF
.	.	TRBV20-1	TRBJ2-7	TGCAGCCTGGACGGACTTGGGGTATACGAGCAGTACTTC	CSLDGLGVYEQYF
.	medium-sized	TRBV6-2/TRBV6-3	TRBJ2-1	TGTGCCAGCAGCCGCGCCTCCGGGGTGAATGGTGAGCAGTTCTTC	CASSRASGVNGEQFF
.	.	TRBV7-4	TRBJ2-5	TGTGCCAGCAGCTCCACAGGGGGTACTAGCGAGGAGACCCAGTACTTC	CASSSTGGTSEETQYF
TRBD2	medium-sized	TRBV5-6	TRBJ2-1	TGTGCCAGCAGCTGGACTAGCGGGACTGGGGAGCAGTTCTTC	CASSWTSGTGEQFF
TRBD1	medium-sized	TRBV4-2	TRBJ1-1	TGTGCCAGCAGCCAAGATCCGGGACAGGGTGAAGCTTTCTTT	CASSQDPGQGEAFF
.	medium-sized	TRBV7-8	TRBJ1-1	TGTGCCAGCAGCTTAGGCGGGGGGTCCGCTGAAGCTTTCTTT	CASSLGGGSAEAFF
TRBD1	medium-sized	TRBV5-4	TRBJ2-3	TGTGCCAGCAGCGACGGACAGGGCCGCACAGATACGCAGTATTTT	CASSDGQGRTDTQYF